The clone carrying this T cell receptor (beta chain) was observed at least ten times. Indicated time point: sample taken at primary tumor resection. Whole RNA, which was extracted from tumor, nontumor lung tissue or frozen PBMC, was sequenced without any cell sorting. The sample belongs to a study of spatial heterogeneity in lung cancer. TCRdb fed the 5' RACE reads into MiXCR, producing one record per CDR3 protein. The sample has approximately 39,000 distinct CDR3 sequences, roughly 6% seen once; the top ten hold roughly 11%. The length of the CDR3 is 14 residues. Germline V gene lookup returns CDR1 SGHDT and CDR2 YYEEEE. Trimming took 0 bases from V and 9 from J, leaving 15 bases between them.

The TCR originated in a male donor with early-stage non-small cell lung cancer. This material consisted of PBMCs, taken at surgery. The V and J genes are TRBV5-6 and TRBJ1-2, with D possibly being TRBD1 (5 bases). The CDR3 loop is CASSLAGTKDSYTF. The CDR3 DNA reads TGTGCCAGCAGCTTGGCCGGGACGAAGGATAGCTACACCTTC.